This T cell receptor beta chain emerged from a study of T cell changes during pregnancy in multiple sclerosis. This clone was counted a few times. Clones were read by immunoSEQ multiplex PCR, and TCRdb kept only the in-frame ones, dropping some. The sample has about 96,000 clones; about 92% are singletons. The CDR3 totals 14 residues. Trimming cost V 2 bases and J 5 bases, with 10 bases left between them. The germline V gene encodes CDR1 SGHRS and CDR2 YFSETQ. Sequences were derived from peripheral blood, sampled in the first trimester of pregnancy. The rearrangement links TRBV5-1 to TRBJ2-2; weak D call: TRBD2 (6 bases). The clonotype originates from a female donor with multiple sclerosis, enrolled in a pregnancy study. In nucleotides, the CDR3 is TGCGCCAGCAGCTTCATAGGGAGGACCGGGGAGCTGTTTTTT. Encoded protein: CASSFIGRTGELFF. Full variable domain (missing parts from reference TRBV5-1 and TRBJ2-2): KAGVTQTPRYLIKTRGQQVTLSCSPISGHRSVSWYQQTPGQGLQFLFEYFSETQRNKGNFPGRFSGRQFSNSRSEMNVSTLELGDSALYLCASSFIGRTGELFFGEGSRLTVL.